The 17 T cell receptor beta chains in this list originate from one sample, sequenced in a study of CXCR3-negative and CXCR3-positive naive CD8 T cells. Libraries were UMI-labeled 5' RACE TRB cDNA. TCRdb reprocessed the 5' RACE reads; each CDR3 protein has one entry and no DNA is given. The sample has 45,000 or so distinct CDR3 sequences, and its top ten clones hold roughly 14%. The sample taken for sequencing was memory CD8+ T cells from blood. These receptors all come from a human donor in good health. Some clones in this sample may be carry-over from other donors' samples.

The CDR3 sequence: CASSPPGVNEQYF. The chain uses TRBV5-5 and TRBJ2-7; TCRdb picks TRBD1, but there is no DNA to check that call. Germline V gives CDR1 SGHKS, CDR2 YYEKEE (reference sequence). The CDR3 covers 13 residues.

V is TRBV29-1 and J is TRBJ2-1; TCRdb picks TRBD2, but there is no DNA to check that call. Germline V gives CDR1 SQVTM, CDR2 ANQGSEA. CDR3 length: 13 amino acids. The CDR3 is CTVGLAGFNEQFF.

CDR3 in amino acids: CASSLPSDDEQFF. The chain recombines TRBV5-1 with TRBJ2-1. CDR1 SGHRS and CDR2 YFSETQ come from the germline V gene. CDR3 size: 13 residues.

The chain is built from TRBV28 and TRBJ2-1; the TCRdb call, TRBD1, lacks DNA for checking. Germline CDR1 and CDR2: MDHEN and SYDVKM. This CDR3 region has 15 residues. The CDR3 here is CASRQGGRSYNEQFF.

V gene TRBV5-4 combines with J gene TRBJ1-2; TCRdb names TRBD1, which stays unverified in the absence of DNA. CDR3 size: 15 residues. Germline V gene sequence: CDR1 SGHNT, CDR2 YYREEE (reference sequence). The CDR3 here is CASSPYDMGEEGYTF.

CDR3 protein: CASRTGTNTEAFF. The chain employs TRBV27 and TRBJ1-1; the D gene TCRdb calls, TRBD1, cannot be checked with no DNA. The germline V gene has CDR1 MNHEY and CDR2 SMNVEV (reference sequence). The CDR3 runs to 13 residues.

This chain joins TRBV10-3 and TRBJ2-7; no DNA is available, so the TRBD1 call from TCRdb remains unchecked. The CDR3 has 12 residues. Germline CDR1 ENHRY, CDR2 SYGVKD. CDR3 sequence: CAISGLGPEQYF.

The chain recombines TRBV5-6 with TRBJ2-7; the D gene TCRdb calls, TRBD1, cannot be checked with no DNA. The germline V gene has CDR1 SGHDT and CDR2 YYEEEE. The CDR3 totals 14 residues. The CDR3 protein is CASSLAGQVYEQYF.

The chain couples TRBV20-1 to TRBJ1-2. Germline assignment: CDR1 DFQATT and CDR2 SNEGSKA (reference sequence). This CDR3 spans 16 amino acids. The CDR3 spells CSAREASVSANYGYTF.

The CDR3 protein is CASSVTGGTGELFF. V is TRBV5-1 and J is TRBJ2-2; absent DNA, TCRdb's TRBD1 call cannot be checked. The CDR3 has 14 amino acids. Germline-derived CDR1 and CDR2 are SGHRS and YFSETQ.

This rearrangement joins TRBV27 to TRBJ2-2; there is no DNA to check the TCRdb D call of TRBD1. CDR3 size: 13 residues. In germline, CDR1 is MNHEY, CDR2 SMNVEV (reference sequence). CDR3 protein: CASSPPLGEELFF.

The chain employs TRBV9 and TRBJ2-2; the D call of TRBD2 rests on TCRdb alone, since no DNA is present to check it. The CDR3 sequence is 15 residues long. Germline V gene data show CDR1 as SGDLS and CDR2 as YYNGEE. The CDR3 loop reads CASSVGLALGGELFF. Filled out from reference TRBV9 and TRBJ2-2, the complete variable domain reads DSGVTQTPKHLITATGQRVTLRCSPRSGDLSVYWYQQSLDQGLQFLIQYYNGEERAKGNILERFSAQQFPDLHSELNLSSLELGDSALYFCASSVGLALGGELFFGEGSRLTVL.

V is TRBV4-3 and J is TRBJ2-3. The CDR3 is 16 residues long. CDR1 is LGHNA, CDR2 YSLEER, per germline. CDR3 amino acids: CASSQDISRSTDTEYF.

The rearrangement uses TRBV28 and TRBJ2-7; TCRdb lists TRBD1, though no DNA is available to test this call. From germline, CDR1 is MDHEN and CDR2 SYDVKM. The CDR3 runs 13 residues. The CDR3: CASSPPERGEQYF.

The V call is TRBV7-9, the J call TRBJ1-1; TCRdb designates TRBD1, a call that cannot be tested without DNA. Germline values: CDR1 SEHNR, CDR2 FQNEAQ (reference sequence). There are 13 residues in the CDR3. The CDR3 region is CASSLGTGAEAFF.

The rearrangement links TRBV11-3 to TRBJ1-2; TCRdb names TRBD1, which stays unverified in the absence of DNA. Germline-derived CDR1 and CDR2 are SGHNT and YENEEA. The CDR3 sequence is 14 residues long. The CDR3 loop is CASSLGGAAYGYTF.

V is TRBV27 and J is TRBJ2-7; TCRdb returns TRBD1, unconfirmable since there is no DNA. The CDR3 spans 15 residues. Germline CDR1 MNHEY, CDR2 SMNVEV (reference sequence). CDR3 sequence: CASSESQGMGYEQYF.